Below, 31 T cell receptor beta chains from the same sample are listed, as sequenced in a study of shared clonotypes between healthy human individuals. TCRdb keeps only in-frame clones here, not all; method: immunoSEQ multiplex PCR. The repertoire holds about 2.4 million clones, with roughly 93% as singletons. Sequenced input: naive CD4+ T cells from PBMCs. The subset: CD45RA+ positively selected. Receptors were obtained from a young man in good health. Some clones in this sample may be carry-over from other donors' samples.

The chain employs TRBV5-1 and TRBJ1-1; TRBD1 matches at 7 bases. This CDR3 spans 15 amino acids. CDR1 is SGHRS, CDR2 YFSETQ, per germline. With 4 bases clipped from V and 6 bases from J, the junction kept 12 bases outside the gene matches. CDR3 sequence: CASSGRTGDTSEAFF. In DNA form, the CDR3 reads TGCGCCAGCAGCGGGAGGACAGGAGACACTTCTGAAGCTTTCTTT.

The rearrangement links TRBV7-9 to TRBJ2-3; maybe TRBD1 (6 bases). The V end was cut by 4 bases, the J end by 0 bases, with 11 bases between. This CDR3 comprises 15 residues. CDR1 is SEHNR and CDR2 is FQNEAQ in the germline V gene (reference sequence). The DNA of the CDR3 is TGTGCCAGCAGCTACCAGGGGCCCAGCACAGATACGCAGTATTTT. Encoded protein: CASSYQGPSTDTQYF.

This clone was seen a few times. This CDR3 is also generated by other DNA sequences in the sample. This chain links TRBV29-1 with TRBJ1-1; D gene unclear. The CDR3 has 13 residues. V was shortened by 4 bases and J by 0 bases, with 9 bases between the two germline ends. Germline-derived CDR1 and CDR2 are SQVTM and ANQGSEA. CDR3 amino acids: CSVVRVLNTEAFF. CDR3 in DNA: TGCAGCGTTGTGCGGGTCCTGAACACTGAAGCTTTCTTT.

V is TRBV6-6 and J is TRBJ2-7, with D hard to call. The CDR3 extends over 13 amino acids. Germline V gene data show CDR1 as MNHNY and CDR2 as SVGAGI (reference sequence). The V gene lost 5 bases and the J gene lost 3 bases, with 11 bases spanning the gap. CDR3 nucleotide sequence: TGTGCCAGCAGTACCGGGCTTTACTACGAGCAGTACTTC. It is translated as CASSTGLYYEQYF.

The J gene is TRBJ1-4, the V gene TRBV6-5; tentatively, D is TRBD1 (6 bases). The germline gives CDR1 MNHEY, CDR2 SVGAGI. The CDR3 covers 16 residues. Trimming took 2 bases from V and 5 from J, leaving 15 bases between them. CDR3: CASSYRGGGVNEKLFF. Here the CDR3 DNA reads TGTGCCAGCAGTTACCGTGGGGGCGGAGTAAATGAAAAACTGTTTTTT.

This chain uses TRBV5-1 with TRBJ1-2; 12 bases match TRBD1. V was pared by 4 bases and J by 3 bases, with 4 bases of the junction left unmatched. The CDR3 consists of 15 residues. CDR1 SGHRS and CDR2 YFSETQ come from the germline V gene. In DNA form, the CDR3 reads TGCGCCAGCAGCGGGACAGGGGGCAGAGACTATGGCTACACCTTC. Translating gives CASSGTGGRDYGYTF.

For the CDR3, the DNA is TGTGCCAGCAGCCAATCCGCGAGGAGTCGCACTGAAGCTTTCTTT. The encoded protein is CASSQSARSRTEAFF. The rearrangement links TRBV16 to TRBJ1-1; no firm D call. The CDR3 totals 15 residues. The germline V gene encodes CDR1 KGHSY and CDR2 FQNENV. Trimming took 0 bases from V and 4 from J, leaving 12 bases between them.

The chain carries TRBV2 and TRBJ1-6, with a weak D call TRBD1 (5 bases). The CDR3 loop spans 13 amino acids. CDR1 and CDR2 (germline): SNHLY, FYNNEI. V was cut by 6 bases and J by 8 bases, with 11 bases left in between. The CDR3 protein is CASRRDGDSPLHF. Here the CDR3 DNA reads TGTGCCAGCAGGAGGGACGGAGATTCACCCCTCCACTTT.

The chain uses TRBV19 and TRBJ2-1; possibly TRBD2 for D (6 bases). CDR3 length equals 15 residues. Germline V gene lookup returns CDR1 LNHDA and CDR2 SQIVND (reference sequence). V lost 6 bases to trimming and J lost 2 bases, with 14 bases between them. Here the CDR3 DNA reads TGTGCCAGTAGAGCTAGCGCCAACCCCTACAATGAGCAGTTCTTC. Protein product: CASRASANPYNEQFF.

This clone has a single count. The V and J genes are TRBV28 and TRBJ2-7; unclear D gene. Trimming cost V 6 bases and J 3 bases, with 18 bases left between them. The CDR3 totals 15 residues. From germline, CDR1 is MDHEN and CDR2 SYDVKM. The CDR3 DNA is TGTGCCAGCAGCGTCGTCTCGCAGGCCCTCTACGAGCAGTACTTC. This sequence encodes CASSVVSQALYEQYF.

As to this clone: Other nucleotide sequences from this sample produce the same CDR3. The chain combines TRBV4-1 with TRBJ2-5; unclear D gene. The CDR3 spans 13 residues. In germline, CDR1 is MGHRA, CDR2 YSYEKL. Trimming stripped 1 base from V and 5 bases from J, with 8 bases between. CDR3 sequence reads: CASSQVPRETQYF. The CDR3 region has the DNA TGCGCCAGCAGCCAAGTTCCCCGGGAGACCCAGTACTTC.

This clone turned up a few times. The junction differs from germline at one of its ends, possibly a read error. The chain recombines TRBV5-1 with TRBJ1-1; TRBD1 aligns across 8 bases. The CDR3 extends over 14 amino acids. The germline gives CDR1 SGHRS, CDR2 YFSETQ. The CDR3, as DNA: TGCGCCAGCAGCTTGGAAGAGGACAGGGCCCTACCCCTCTTT. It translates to CASSLEEDRALPLF.

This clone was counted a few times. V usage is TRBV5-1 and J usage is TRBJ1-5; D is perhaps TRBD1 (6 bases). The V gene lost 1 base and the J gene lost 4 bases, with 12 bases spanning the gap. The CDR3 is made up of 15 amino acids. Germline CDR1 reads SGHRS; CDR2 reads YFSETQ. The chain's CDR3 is CASSLSQGPNQPQHF. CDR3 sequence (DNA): TGCGCCAGCAGCTTGTCCCAGGGGCCAAATCAGCCCCAGCATTTT.

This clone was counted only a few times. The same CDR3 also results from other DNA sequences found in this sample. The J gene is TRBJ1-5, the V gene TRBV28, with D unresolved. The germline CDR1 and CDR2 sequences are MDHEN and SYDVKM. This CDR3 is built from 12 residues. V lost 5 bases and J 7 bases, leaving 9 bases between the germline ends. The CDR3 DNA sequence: TGTGCCAGCAGTCCGGGCGGGCAGCCCCAGCATTTT. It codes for CASSPGGQPQHF.

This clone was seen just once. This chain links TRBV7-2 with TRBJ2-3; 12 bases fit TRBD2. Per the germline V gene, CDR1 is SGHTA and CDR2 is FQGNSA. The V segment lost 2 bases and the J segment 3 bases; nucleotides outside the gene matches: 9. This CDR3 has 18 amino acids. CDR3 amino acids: CASSLRVLAGGRTDTQYF. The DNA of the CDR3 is TGTGCCAGCAGCTTACGGGTGCTAGCGGGAGGGCGTACAGATACGCAGTATTTT.

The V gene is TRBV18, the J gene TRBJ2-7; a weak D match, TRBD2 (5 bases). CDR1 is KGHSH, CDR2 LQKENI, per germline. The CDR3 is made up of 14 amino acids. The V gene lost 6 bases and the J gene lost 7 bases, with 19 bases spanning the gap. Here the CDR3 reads CASSPLTGTGEQYF. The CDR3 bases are TGTGCCAGCTCCCCTTTGACTGGAACGGGGGAGCAGTACTTC.

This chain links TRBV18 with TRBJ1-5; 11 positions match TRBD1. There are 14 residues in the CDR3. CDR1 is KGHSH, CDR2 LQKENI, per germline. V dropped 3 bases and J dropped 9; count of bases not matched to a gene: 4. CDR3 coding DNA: TGTGCCAGCTCACCGGGACAGGGGGTCGGGCCCCAGCATTTT. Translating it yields CASSPGQGVGPQHF. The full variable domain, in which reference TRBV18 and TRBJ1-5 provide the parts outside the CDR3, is NAGVMQNPRHLVRRRGQEARLRCSPMKGHSHVYWYRQLPEEGLKFMVYLQKENIIDESGMPKERFSAEFPKEGPSILRIQQVVRGDSAAYFCASSPGQGVGPQHFGDGTRLSIL.

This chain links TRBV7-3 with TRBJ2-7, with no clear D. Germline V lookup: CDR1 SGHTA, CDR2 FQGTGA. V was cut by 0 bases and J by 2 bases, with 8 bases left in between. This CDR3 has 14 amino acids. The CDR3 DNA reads TGTGCCAGCAGCTTAACAGGGAACGCCTACGAGCAGTACTTC. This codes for CASSLTGNAYEQYF.

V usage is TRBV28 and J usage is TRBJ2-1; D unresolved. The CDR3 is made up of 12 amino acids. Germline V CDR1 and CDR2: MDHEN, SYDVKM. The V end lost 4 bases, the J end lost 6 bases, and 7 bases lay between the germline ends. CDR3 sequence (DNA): TGTGCCAGCAGTTCAATCAGCAATGAGCAGTTCTTC. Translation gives CASSSISNEQFF.

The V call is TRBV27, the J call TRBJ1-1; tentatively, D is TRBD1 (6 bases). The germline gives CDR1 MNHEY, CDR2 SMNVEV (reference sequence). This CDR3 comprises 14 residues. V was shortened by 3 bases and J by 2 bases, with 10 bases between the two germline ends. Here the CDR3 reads CASSFWGANTEAFF. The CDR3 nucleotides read TGTGCCAGCAGTTTCTGGGGGGCCAACACTGAAGCTTTCTTT.

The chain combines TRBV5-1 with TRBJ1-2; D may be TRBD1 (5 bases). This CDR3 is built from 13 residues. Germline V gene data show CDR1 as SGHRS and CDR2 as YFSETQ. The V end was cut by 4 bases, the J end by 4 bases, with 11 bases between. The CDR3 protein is CASSNGAPYGYTF. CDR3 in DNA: TGCGCCAGCAGCAACGGGGCTCCCTATGGCTACACCTTC.

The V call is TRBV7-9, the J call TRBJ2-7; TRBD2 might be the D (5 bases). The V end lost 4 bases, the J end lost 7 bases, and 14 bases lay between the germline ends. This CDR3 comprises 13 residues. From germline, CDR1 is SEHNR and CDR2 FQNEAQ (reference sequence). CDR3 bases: TGTGCCAGCAGCTATGATTTCTCGGGAGAGCAGTACTTC. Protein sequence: CASSYDFSGEQYF.

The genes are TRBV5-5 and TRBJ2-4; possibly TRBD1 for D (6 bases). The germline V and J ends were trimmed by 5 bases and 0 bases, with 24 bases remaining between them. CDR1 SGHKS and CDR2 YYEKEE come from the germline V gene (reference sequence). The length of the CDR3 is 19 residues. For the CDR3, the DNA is TGTGCCAGCAGGATTCCGGGACACGAGATACGACTAGCCAAAAACATTCAGTACTTC. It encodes CASRIPGHEIRLAKNIQYF. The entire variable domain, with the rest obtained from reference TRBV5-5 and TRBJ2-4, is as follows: DAGVTQSPTHLIKTRGQQVTLRCSPISGHKSVSWYQQVLGQGPQFIFQYYEKEERGRGNFPDRFSARQFPNYSSELNVNALLLGDSALYLCASRIPGHEIRLAKNIQYFGAGTRLSVL.

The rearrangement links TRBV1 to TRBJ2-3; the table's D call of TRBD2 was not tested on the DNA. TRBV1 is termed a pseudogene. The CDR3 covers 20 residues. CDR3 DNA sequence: TGCACCAGCAGCCAACCCCGACTAGCGGGAGGACCATCTAGCACAGATACGCAGTATTTT. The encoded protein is CTSSQPRLAGGPSSTDTQYF.

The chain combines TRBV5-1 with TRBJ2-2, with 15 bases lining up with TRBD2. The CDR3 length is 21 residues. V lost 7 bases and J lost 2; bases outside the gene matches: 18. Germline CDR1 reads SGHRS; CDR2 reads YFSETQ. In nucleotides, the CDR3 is TGCGCCAGCGGAAACAGTGTGCCGGGACTAGCGGGAGGAGGTAACACCGGGGAGCTGTTTTTT. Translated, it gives CASGNSVPGLAGGGNTGELFF.

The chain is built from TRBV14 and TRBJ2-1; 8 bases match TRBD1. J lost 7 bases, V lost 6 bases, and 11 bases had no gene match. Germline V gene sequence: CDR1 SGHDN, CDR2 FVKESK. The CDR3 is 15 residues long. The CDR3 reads CASRTDRGGWNEQFF. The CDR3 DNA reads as TGTGCCAGCAGAACCGACAGGGGAGGCTGGAATGAGCAGTTCTTC.

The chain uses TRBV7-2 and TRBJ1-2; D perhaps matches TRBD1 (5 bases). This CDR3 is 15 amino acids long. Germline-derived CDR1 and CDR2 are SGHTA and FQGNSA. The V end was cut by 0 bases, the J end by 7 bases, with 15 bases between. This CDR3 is CASSLAEILRGGYTF. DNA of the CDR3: TGTGCCAGCAGCTTAGCAGAGATCCTGAGGGGTGGCTACACCTTC. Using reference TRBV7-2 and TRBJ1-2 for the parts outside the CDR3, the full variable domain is GAGVSQSPSNKVTEKGKDVELRCDPISGHTALYWYRQSLGQGLEFLIYFQGNSAPDKSGLPSDRFSAERTGGSVSTLTIQRTQQEDSAVYLCASSLAEILRGGYTFGSGTRLTVV.

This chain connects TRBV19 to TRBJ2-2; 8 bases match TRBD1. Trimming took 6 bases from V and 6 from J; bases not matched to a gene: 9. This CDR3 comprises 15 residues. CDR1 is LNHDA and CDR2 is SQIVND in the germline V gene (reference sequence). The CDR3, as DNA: TGTGCCAGTAGCCAACAGCAGGACAGGGCCGGGGAGCTGTTTTTT. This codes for CASSQQQDRAGELFF. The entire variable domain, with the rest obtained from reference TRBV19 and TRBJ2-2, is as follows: DGGITQSPKYLFRKEGQNVTLSCEQNLNHDAMYWYRQDPGQGLRLIYYSQIVNDFQKGDIAEGYSVSREKKESFPLTVTSAQKNPTAFYLCASSQQQDRAGELFFGEGSRLTVL.

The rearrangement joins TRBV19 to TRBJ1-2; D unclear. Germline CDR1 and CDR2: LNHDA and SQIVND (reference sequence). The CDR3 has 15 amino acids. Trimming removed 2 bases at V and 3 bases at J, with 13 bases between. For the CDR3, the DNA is TGTGCCAGTAGTATAAGTCTGGGATTCGACTATGGCTACACCTTC. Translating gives CASSISLGFDYGYTF.

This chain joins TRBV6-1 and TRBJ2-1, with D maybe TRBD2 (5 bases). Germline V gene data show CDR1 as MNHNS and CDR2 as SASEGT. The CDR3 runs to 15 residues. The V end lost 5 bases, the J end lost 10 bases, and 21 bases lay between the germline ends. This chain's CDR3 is CASSQPTLTISEQFF. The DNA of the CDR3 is TGTGCCAGCAGTCAACCAACCCTGACTATATCGGAGCAGTTCTTC.

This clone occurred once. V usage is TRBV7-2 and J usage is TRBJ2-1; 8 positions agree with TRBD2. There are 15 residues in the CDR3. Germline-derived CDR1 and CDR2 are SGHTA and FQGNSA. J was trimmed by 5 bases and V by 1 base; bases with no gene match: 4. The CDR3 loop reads CASSLGTSSHNEQFF. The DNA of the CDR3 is TGTGCCAGCAGCTTAGGGACTAGCAGCCACAATGAGCAGTTCTTC.